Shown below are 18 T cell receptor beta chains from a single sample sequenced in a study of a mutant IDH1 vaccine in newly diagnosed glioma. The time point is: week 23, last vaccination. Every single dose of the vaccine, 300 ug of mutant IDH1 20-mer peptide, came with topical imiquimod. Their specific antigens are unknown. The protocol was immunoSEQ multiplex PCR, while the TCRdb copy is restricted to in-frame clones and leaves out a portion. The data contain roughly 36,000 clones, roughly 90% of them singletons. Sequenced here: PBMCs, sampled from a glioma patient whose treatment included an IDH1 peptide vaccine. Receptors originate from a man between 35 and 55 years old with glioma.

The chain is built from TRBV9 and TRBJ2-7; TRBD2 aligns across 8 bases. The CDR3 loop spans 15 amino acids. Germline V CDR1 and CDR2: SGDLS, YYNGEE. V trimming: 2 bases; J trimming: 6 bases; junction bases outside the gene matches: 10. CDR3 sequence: CASSVSAGAGSEQYF. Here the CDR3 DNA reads TGTGCCAGCAGCGTTTCAGCGGGAGCGGGATCCGAGCAGTACTTC.

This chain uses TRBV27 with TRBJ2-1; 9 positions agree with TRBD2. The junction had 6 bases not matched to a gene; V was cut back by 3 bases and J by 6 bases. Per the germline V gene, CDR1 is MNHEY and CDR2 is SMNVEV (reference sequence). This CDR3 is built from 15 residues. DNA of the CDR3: TGTGCCAGCAGTTTCGAAGCGGGGGGCCGCAATGAGCAGTTCTTC. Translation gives CASSFEAGGRNEQFF.

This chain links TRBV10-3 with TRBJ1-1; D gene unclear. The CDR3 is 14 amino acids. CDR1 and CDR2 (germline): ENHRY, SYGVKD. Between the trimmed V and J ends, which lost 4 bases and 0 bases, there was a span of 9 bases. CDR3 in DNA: TGTGCCATCAGTGCCAGCAACATGAACACTGAAGCTTTCTTT. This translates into CAISASNMNTEAFF.

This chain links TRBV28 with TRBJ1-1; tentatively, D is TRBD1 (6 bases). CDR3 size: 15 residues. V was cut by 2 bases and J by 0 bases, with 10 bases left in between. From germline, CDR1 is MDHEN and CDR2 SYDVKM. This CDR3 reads CASSLVGGLNTEAFF. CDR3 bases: TGTGCCAGCAGTTTAGTCGGGGGGCTGAACACTGAAGCTTTCTTT.

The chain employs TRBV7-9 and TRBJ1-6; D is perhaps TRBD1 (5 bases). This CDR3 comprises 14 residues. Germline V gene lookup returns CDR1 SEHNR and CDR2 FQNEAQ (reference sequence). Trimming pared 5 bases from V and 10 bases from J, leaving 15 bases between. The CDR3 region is CASSTGSKESPLHF. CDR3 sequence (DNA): TGTGCCAGCAGCACAGGTTCCAAGGAATCACCCCTCCACTTT. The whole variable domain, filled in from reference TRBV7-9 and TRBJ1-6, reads DTGVSQNPRHKITKRGQNVTFRCDPISEHNRLYWYRQTLGQGPEFLTYFQNEAQLEKSRLLSDRFSAERPKGSFSTLEIQRTEQGDSAMYLCASSTGSKESPLHFGNGTRLTVT.

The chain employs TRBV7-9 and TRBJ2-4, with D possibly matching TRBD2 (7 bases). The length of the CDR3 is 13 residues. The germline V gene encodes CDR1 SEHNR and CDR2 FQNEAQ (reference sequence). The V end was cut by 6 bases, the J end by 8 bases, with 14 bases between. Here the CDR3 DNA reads TGTGCCAGCAGTCCGGGGGGCCCGGACATTCAGTACTTC. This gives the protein CASSPGGPDIQYF.

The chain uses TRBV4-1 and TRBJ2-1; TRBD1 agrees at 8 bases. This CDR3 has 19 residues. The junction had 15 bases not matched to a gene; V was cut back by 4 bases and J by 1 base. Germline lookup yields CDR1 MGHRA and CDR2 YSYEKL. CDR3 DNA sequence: TGCGCCAGCAGCCGGATCACTTTGGGCAGGGGGCAATCCTACAATGAGCAGTTCTTC. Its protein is CASSRITLGRGQSYNEQFF.

DNA for the CDR3: TGTGCCAGCAGCTTACGTGGCAGGGGGAACACAGATACGCAGTATTTT. Protein sequence: CASSLRGRGNTDTQYF. This chain links TRBV7-8 with TRBJ2-3, with TRBD1 matching 7 bases. The V gene end was trimmed by 2 bases and the J gene end by 2 bases; junction bases not matched to a gene: 7. Germline CDR1 and CDR2: SGHVS and FQNEAQ. This CDR3 comprises 16 residues.

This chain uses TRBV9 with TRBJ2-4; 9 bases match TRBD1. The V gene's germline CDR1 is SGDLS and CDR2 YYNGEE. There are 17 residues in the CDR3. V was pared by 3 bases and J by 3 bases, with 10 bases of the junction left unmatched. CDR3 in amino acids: CASSGGTGRVGKNIQYF. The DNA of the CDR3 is TGTGCCAGCAGCGGAGGGACAGGGCGGGTTGGCAAAAACATTCAGTACTTC. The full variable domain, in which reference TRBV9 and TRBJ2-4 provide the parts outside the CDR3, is DSGVTQTPKHLITATGQRVTLRCSPRSGDLSVYWYQQSLDQGLQFLIQYYNGEERAKGNILERFSAQQFPDLHSELNLSSLELGDSALYFCASSGGTGRVGKNIQYFGAGTRLSVL.

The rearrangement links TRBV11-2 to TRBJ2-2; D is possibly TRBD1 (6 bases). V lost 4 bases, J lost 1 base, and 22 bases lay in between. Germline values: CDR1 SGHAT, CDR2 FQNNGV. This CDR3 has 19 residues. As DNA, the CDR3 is TGTGCCAGCAGCTCTCTTCGGTCAGGGGCATCGATGAACACCGGGGAGCTGTTTTTT. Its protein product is CASSSLRSGASMNTGELFF.

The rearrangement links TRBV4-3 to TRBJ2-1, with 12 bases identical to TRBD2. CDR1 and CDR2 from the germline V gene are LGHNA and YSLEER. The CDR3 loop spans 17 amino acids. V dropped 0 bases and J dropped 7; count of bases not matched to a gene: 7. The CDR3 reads CASSQDRSSGRVNEQFF. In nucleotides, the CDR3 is TGCGCCAGCAGCCAAGATCGGTCTAGCGGGAGGGTTAATGAGCAGTTCTTC.

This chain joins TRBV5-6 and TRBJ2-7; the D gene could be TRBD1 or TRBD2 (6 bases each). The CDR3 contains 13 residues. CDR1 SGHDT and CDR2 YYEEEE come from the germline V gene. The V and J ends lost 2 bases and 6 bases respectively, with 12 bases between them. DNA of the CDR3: TGTGCCAGCAGCTTAGGGGGGCAGGGCGAGCAGTACTTC. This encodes CASSLGGQGEQYF. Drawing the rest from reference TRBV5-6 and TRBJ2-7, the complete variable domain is DAGVTQSPTHLIKTRGQQVTLRCSPKSGHDTVSWYQQALGQGPQFIFQYYEEEERQRGNFPDRFSGHQFPNYSSELNVNALLLGDSALYLCASSLGGQGEQYFGPGTRLTVT.

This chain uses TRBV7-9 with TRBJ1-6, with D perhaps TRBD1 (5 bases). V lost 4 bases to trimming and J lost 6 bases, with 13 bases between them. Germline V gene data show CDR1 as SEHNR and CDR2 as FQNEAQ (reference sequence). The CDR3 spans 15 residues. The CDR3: CASSSTRDGNSPLHF. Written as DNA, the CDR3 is TGTGCCAGCAGCTCCACCCGGGACGGTAATTCACCCCTCCACTTT.

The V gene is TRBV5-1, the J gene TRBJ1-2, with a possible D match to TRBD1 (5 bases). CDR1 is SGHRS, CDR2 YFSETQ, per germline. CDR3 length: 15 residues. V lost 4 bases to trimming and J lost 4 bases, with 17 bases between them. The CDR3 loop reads CASSHTRDGLYGYTF. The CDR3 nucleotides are TGCGCCAGCAGCCATACCAGGGACGGTCTCTATGGCTACACCTTC.

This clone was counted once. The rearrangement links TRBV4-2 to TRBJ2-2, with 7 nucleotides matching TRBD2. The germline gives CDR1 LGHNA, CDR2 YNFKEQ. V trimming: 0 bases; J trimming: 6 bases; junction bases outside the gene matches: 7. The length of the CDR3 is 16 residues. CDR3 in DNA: TGTGCCAGCAGCCAAGATCGCTGGGGGGGGGCCGGGGAGCTGTTTTTT. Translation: CASSQDRWGGAGELFF.

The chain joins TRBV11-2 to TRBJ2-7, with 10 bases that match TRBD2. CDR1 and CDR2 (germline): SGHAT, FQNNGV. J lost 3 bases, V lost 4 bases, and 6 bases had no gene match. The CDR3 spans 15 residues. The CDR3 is CASSSAGTSDYEQYF. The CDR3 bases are TGTGCCAGCAGCTCCGCCGGGACTAGCGACTACGAGCAGTACTTC.

CDR3 sequence: CASTQRQPNTGELFF. DNA for the CDR3: TGTGCCAGCACCCAAAGGCAACCGAACACCGGGGAGCTGTTTTTT. The V gene is TRBV11-2, the J gene TRBJ2-2, with D uncertain. CDR1 SGHAT and CDR2 FQNNGV come from the germline V gene. V lost 7 bases, J lost 0 bases, and 12 bases lay in between. The CDR3 consists of 15 residues. The entire variable domain, with the rest obtained from reference TRBV11-2 and TRBJ2-2, is as follows: EAGVAQSPRYKIIEKRQSVAFWCNPISGHATLYWYQQILGQGPKLLIQFQNNGVVDDSQLPKDRFSAERLKGVDSTLKIQPAKLEDSAVYLCASTQRQPNTGELFFGEGSRLTVL.

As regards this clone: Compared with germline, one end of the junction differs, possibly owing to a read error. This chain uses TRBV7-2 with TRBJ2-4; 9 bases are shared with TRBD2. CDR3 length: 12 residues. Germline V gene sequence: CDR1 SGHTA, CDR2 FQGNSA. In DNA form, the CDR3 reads TGTGCCAGCAGTTTAGGGGCGGGAGGGCCGTCCTTC. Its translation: CASSLGAGGPSF.